This T cell receptor beta chain was recorded in a study of shared clonotypes between healthy human individuals. CDR3 length: 16 residues. Per germline, CDR1 WNHNN and CDR2 SYGVQD (reference sequence). V lost 6 bases to trimming and J lost 5 bases; unmatched junction nucleotides: 8. The repertoire was sequenced with immunoSEQ multiplex PCR; TCRdb's copy has only in-frame clones and lacks some. This table has about 1.1 million clones, 70% to 80% appearing once. General study results and limits: The four-donor shared clonotypes exceeded non-shared clonotypes in generation probability, with non-shared ones scoring lower. The researchers took only blood, and tissue repertoires probably look different.

Comments on this clone: As yet, its antigen is unknown.

The sequenced material came from memory CD4+ T cells from PBMCs. Subset described: CD45RA-negative fraction. The sequence was collected from a man between 18 and 35 years old in good health. Some clones in this sample may be carry-over from other donors' samples. The chain has TRBV10-1 and TRBJ2-5; 14 bases line up with TRBD2. The DNA of the CDR3 is TGCGCCAGCAGCCCGGGACTAGCGGGAGCATCGGAGACCCAGTACTTC. This translates into CASSPGLAGASETQYF.